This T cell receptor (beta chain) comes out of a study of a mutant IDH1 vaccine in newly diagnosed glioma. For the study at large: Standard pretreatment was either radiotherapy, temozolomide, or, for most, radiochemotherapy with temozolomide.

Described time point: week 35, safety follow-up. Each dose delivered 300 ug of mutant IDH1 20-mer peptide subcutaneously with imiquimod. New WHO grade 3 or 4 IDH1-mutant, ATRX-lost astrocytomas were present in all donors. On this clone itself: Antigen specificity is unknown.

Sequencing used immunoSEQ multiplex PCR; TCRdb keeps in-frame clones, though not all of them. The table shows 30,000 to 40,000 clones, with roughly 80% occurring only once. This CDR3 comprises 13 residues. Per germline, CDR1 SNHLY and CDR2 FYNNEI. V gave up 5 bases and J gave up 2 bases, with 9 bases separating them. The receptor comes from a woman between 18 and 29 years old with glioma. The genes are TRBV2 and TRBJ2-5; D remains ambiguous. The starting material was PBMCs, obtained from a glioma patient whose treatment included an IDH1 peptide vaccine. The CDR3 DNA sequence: TGTGCCAGCAGTCTACGACCACAAGAGACCCAGTACTTC. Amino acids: CASSLRPQETQYF.